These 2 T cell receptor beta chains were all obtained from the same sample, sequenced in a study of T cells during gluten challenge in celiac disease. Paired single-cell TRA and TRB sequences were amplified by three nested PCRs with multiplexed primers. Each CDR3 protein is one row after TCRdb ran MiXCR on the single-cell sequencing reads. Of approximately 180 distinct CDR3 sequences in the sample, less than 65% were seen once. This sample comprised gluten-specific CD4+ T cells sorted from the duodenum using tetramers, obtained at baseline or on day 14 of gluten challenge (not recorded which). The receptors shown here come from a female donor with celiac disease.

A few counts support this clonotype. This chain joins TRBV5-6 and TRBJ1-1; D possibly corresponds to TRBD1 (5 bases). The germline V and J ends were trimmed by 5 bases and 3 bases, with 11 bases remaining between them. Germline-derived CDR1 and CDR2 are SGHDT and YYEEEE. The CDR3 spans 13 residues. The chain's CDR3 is CASSSGLYTEAFF. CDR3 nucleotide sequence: TGTGCCAGCAGTTCAGGGCTCTACACTGAAGCTTTCTTT.

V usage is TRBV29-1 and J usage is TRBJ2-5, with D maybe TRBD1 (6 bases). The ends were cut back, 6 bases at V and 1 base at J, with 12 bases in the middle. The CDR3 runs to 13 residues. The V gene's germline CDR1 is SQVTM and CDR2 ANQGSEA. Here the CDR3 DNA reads TGCAGCGTGGAGACAGGTTTCCAAGAGACCCAGTACTTC. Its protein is CSVETGFQETQYF.